Listed here are 8 T cell receptor beta chains from one sample, sequenced in a study of cytomegalovirus exposure and HLA in healthy donors. Primers for the PCR totalled 60 Vbeta and 13 Jbeta. TCRdb's table, derived via immunoSEQ multiplex PCR, lists solely in-frame clones and lacks some. This sample carries 120,000 or so clones, 83% of them seen once, and the ten largest clones take about 3.7%. Sequences were obtained from PBMCs. Every receptor here comes from a woman aged 40 to 50 in good health and CMV-seropositive.

Written as DNA, the CDR3 is TGTGCCAGCAGCAAAGTAGCGGTTTCTAGCACAGATACGCAGTATTTT. As protein: CASSKVAVSSTDTQYF. The chain combines TRBV11-3 with TRBJ2-3; D might be TRBD2 (6 bases). The germline CDR1 and CDR2 sequences are SGHNT and YENEEA. There are 16 residues in the CDR3. V lost 5 bases to trimming and J lost 0 bases, with 15 bases between them.

The chain joins TRBV27 to TRBJ2-1; 9 nucleotides align to TRBD2. Trimming removed 6 bases from V and 4 bases from J; junction bases left unmatched: 10. This CDR3 contains 16 residues. CDR1 is MNHEY and CDR2 is SMNVEV in the germline V gene (reference sequence). CDR3: CASSLNPGLAYNEQFF. CDR3 nucleotides: TGTGCCAGCAGCCTAAATCCGGGACTAGCATACAATGAGCAGTTCTTC.

The chain has TRBV6-5 and TRBJ2-5; D uncertain. Germline CDR1 reads MNHEY; CDR2 reads SVGAGI. The V end lost 6 bases, the J end lost 5 bases, and 13 bases lay between the germline ends. The CDR3 contains 13 residues. The CDR3 sequence: CASREIVVETQYF. The DNA for the CDR3 is TGTGCCAGCAGGGAGATCGTGGTGGAGACCCAGTACTTC.

This chain connects TRBV28 to TRBJ1-4, with a weak D call TRBD1 (6 bases). The CDR3 is 15 amino acids. V lost 5 bases and J 0 bases, leaving 10 bases between the germline ends. Germline V lookup: CDR1 MDHEN, CDR2 SYDVKM. The CDR3 DNA follows: TGTGCCAGCAGTAGGGCAGGGGCAACTAATGAAAAACTGTTTTTT. It is translated as CASSRAGATNEKLFF.

The V gene is TRBV10-3, the J gene TRBJ2-5, with a possible D match to TRBD1 (6 bases). CDR1 and CDR2 (germline): ENHRY, SYGVKD. V was trimmed by 10 bases and J by 2 bases, leaving 11 bases between them. The CDR3 sequence is 12 residues long. The CDR3 region has the DNA TGTGCCACGGGACAATCGCAAGAGACCCAGTACTTC. Its translation: CATGQSQETQYF.

The CDR3 spells CASSQGGENQPQHF. The CDR3, as DNA: TGTGCCAGCAGTCAGGGGGGTGAAAATCAGCCCCAGCATTTT. The gene calls are TRBV6-1 and TRBJ1-5; 7 bases are a match to TRBD1. The CDR3 is 14 residues long. The V and J ends lost 5 bases and 4 bases, in that order; junction bases with no gene match: 5. The V gene's germline CDR1 is MNHNS and CDR2 SASEGT.

The chain combines TRBV29-1 with TRBJ2-7, with D unclear. The V end was cut by 0 bases, the J end by 4 bases, with 19 bases between. Per the germline V gene, CDR1 is SQVTM and CDR2 is ANQGSEA. The CDR3 length is 16 residues. The CDR3 sequence is CSVEEGLAGFRYEQYF. For the CDR3, the DNA is TGCAGCGTTGAAGAGGGTCTGGCAGGCTTTAGATACGAGCAGTACTTC.

This clone has only one observation. The chain couples TRBV19 to TRBJ2-2; TRBD2 matches 7 bases. V dropped 7 bases and J dropped 0; count of bases not matched to a gene: 11. The CDR3 consists of 17 residues. CDR1 and CDR2 from the germline V gene are LNHDA and SQIVND (reference sequence). The CDR3, as DNA: TGTGCCAGTACCAAACTAAGCGGGACCGCGAACACCGGGGAGCTGTTTTTT. Its translation: CASTKLSGTANTGELFF.